The 21 T cell receptor beta chains below were found in one sample sequenced in a study of shared T cell receptors in the human thymus. Generated by immunoSEQ multiplex PCR, the TCRdb table keeps only in-frame clones and is missing some. The repertoire holds fewer than 700,000 clones, with roughly 88% as singletons. A further study also used this sample, focusing on human thymus T cells.

Sequencing was performed on thymocytes. Receptor source: a boy younger than two with a congenital heart defect.

The rearrangement links TRBV11-3 to TRBJ1-5; a possible D gene is TRBD1 (6 bases). Trimming stripped 5 bases from V and 4 bases from J, with 9 bases between. The CDR3 runs 13 residues. Per germline, CDR1 SGHNT and CDR2 YENEEA. The CDR3 loop reads CASSATGNQPQHF. Here the CDR3 DNA reads TGTGCCAGCAGCGCCACAGGGAATCAGCCCCAGCATTTT.

The gene calls are TRBV6-4 and TRBJ2-5; a weak D match, TRBD2 (6 bases). Deletions cut 3 bases from V and 4 bases from J, with 15 bases between. CDR1 is MRHNA, CDR2 SNTAGT, per germline. CDR3 length: 15 residues. In DNA, the CDR3 is TGTGCCAGCAGTGAAGGGCCGGGAGTTCGAGAGACCCAGTACTTC. This gives the protein CASSEGPGVRETQYF.

This clone occurred a few times. CDR3: CASSFHLAGGPYEQYF. The CDR3 coding sequence is TGTGCCAGCAGCTTCCACTTAGCGGGAGGGCCCTACGAGCAGTACTTC. The rearrangement links TRBV7-9 to TRBJ2-7; 11 nucleotides agree with TRBD2. The germline CDR1 and CDR2 sequences are SEHNR and FQNEAQ (reference sequence). After removal of 3 bases from V and 2 bases from J, the junction contained 6 bases not matched to a gene. This CDR3 spans 16 amino acids.

The chain combines TRBV28 with TRBJ1-4, with TRBD1 matching 8 bases. The CDR3 spans 14 residues. CDR1 MDHEN and CDR2 SYDVKM come from the germline V gene. J was trimmed by 12 bases and V by 0 bases; bases with no gene match: 6. This chain's CDR3 is CASSLWDRVSELFF. The CDR3 nucleotides are TGTGCCAGCAGTTTATGGGACAGGGTTTCGGAACTGTTTTTT.

The rearrangement joins TRBV27 to TRBJ2-3; 9 positions match TRBD2. The germline CDR1 and CDR2 sequences are MNHEY and SMNVEV (reference sequence). CDR3 length equals 18 residues. J gave up 5 bases and V 5 bases, and 17 bases lay outside the gene matches. CDR3 nucleotide sequence: TGTGCCAGCAGTCAGGAGGGGGCGGGAGGGCCGAGGAGAGATACGCAGTATTTT. This translates into CASSQEGAGGPRRDTQYF.

The chain carries TRBV28 and TRBJ2-5; no reliable D call. Looked up from germline, CDR1 is MDHEN and CDR2 is SYDVKM. This CDR3 has 14 amino acids. V lost 3 bases and J 2 bases, leaving 10 bases between the germline ends. The CDR3 is CASSFRRSQETQYF. The CDR3 DNA follows: TGTGCCAGCAGTTTTCGACGGAGTCAAGAGACCCAGTACTTC.

A single count supports this clone. This chain uses TRBV29-1 with TRBJ2-7; 8 bases are a match to TRBD1. The germline gives CDR1 SQVTM, CDR2 ANQGSEA. CDR3 length: 13 amino acids. J lost 6 bases, V lost 3 bases, and 7 bases had no gene match. CDR3 loop: CSVEGQGAGEQYF. CDR3 coding DNA: TGCAGCGTTGAGGGTCAGGGGGCCGGCGAGCAGTACTTC.

The CDR3 sequence: CASSPHPDRNYGYTF. For the CDR3, the DNA is TGCGCCAGCAGCCCTCACCCAGACAGGAACTATGGCTACACCTTC. This chain joins TRBV4-3 and TRBJ1-2, with D possibly TRBD1 on 6 matching bases. Germline V gives CDR1 LGHNA, CDR2 YSLEER. The CDR3 has 15 residues. Trimming removed 4 bases from V and 2 bases from J, with 14 bases in between.

The rearrangement joins TRBV14 to TRBJ2-3, with D possibly TRBD1 on 7 matching bases. V shed 7 bases and J shed 1 base, with 21 bases lying between them. Germline V CDR1 and CDR2: SGHDN, FVKESK. CDR3 length: 17 amino acids. The CDR3 region has the DNA TGTGCCAGCAAAGGGGGCGGGGTGGGAGACGGCACAGATACGCAGTATTTT. Amino acids: CASKGGGVGDGTDTQYF.

The gene calls are TRBV4-1 and TRBJ2-1; 7 bases are shared with TRBD2. Germline CDR1 and CDR2: MGHRA and YSYEKL. V dropped 0 bases and J dropped 3; count of bases not matched to a gene: 11. The CDR3 has 18 residues. The CDR3 DNA sequence: TGCGCCAGCAGCCAAGAATGGATGGGGACTACCCTCTACAATGAGCAGTTCTTC. Its protein product is CASSQEWMGTTLYNEQFF.

The chain links TRBV5-8 to TRBJ2-1; 7 positions match TRBD2. This CDR3 is built from 16 residues. Germline V gene lookup returns CDR1 SGHTS and CDR2 YDEGEE. V gave up 0 bases and J gave up 4 bases; unmatched junction bases: 7. CDR3 nucleotide sequence: TGTGCCAGCAGCTTGGGGCGGGAGTGCAGTTACAATGAGCAGTTCTTC. It codes for CASSLGRECSYNEQFF.

V and J are TRBV15 and TRBJ1-5; TRBD1 might be the D (6 bases). The V end was cut by 3 bases, the J end by 0 bases, with 27 bases between. The CDR3 has 21 residues. Germline V gene sequence: CDR1 LNHNV, CDR2 YYDKDF (reference sequence). The CDR3 here is CATSSTPRGSDRRHSNQPQHF. The CDR3 bases are TGTGCCACCAGCAGCACTCCTAGAGGAAGTGACAGGAGACATAGCAATCAGCCCCAGCATTTT.

The chain employs TRBV6-5 and TRBJ2-7; no clear D. Germline V gives CDR1 MNHEY, CDR2 SVGAGI. The CDR3 extends over 14 amino acids. Trimming stripped 0 bases from V and 5 bases from J, with 11 bases between. CDR3 sequence: CASSYSKLRDEQYF. CDR3 nucleotides: TGTGCCAGCAGTTACTCGAAACTCCGCGACGAGCAGTACTTC.

J is TRBJ2-4 and V is TRBV4-2; D uncertain. This CDR3 contains 18 residues. Trimming took 1 base from V and 7 from J, leaving 23 bases between them. CDR1 LGHNA and CDR2 YNFKEQ come from the germline V gene. CDR3 in amino acids: CASSQATSRSPAGNIQYF. The CDR3 nucleotides read TGTGCCAGCAGCCAAGCTACCTCCCGGAGTCCTGCCGGCAACATTCAGTACTTC.

This chain links TRBV30 with TRBJ2-7; D ambiguous. Germline V gene sequence: CDR1 GTSNPN, CDR2 SVGIG (reference sequence). The CDR3 totals 14 residues. Deletions cut 3 bases from V and 4 bases from J, with 16 bases between. CDR3 in DNA: TGTGCCTGGAGCAAATCCCCCCGAGCTTACGAGCAGTACTTC. It is translated as CAWSKSPRAYEQYF.

V usage is TRBV30 and J usage is TRBJ2-1; 8 bases align to TRBD2. J gave up 3 bases and V 5 bases, and 9 bases lay outside the gene matches. From germline, CDR1 is GTSNPN and CDR2 SVGIG (reference sequence). There are 15 residues in the CDR3. CDR3 region: CAWARVAGIYNEQFF. The CDR3 region has the DNA TGTGCCTGGGCGAGGGTAGCGGGAATCTACAATGAGCAGTTCTTC.

The V and J genes are TRBV12-5 and TRBJ1-1; possible D gene TRBD1, 5 bases. The CDR3 totals 15 residues. Trimming removed 0 bases at V and 6 bases at J, with 14 bases between. Germline CDR1 and CDR2: LGHNT and FRNRAP. The CDR3 protein is CASGLVPAGRPEAFF. The CDR3 DNA reads TGTGCTAGTGGTTTGGTACCCGCAGGGAGGCCTGAAGCTTTCTTT. The variable domain in full, completed from reference TRBV12-5 and TRBJ1-1, reads DARVTQTPRHKVTEMGQEVTMRCQPILGHNTVFWYRQTMMQGLELLAYFRNRAPLDDSGMPKDRFSAEMPDATLATLKIQPSEPRDSAVYFCASGLVPAGRPEAFFGQGTRLTVV.

The table lists this clone with a few counts. This sequence joins TRBV6-1 and TRBJ2-5, with 8 bases lining up with TRBD1. Germline V gives CDR1 MNHNS, CDR2 SASEGT. This CDR3 has 16 amino acids. V was pared by 4 bases and J by 0 bases, with 7 bases of the junction left unmatched. CDR3 nucleotides: TGTGCCAGCAGTGTCCGGGACAGGAGGTACCAAGAGACCCAGTACTTC. Translating it yields CASSVRDRRYQETQYF.

The V gene is TRBV30, the J gene TRBJ1-1, with D tentatively TRBD1 (5 bases). Germline CDR1 and CDR2: GTSNPN and SVGIG (reference sequence). Trimming pared 2 bases from V and 0 bases from J, leaving 16 bases between. The CDR3 is made up of 16 amino acids. The CDR3 DNA reads TGTGCCTGGAGTTTAGGGGTTGGTGGTGTGAACACTGAAGCTTTCTTT. Amino acid sequence: CAWSLGVGGVNTEAFF.

This clone was detected only once. The chain recombines TRBV7-6 with TRBJ2-3, with 8 nucleotides matching TRBD1. CDR3 size: 13 residues. The V segment lost 6 bases and the J segment 5 bases; nucleotides outside the gene matches: 4. Germline loops: CDR1 SGHVS, CDR2 FNYEAQ. CDR3 amino acids: CASSRDRGDTQYF. The CDR3, as DNA: TGTGCCAGCAGTAGAGACAGGGGAGATACGCAGTATTTT.

This clone was seen only once. The J gene is TRBJ2-1, the V gene TRBV27; 8 bases map to TRBD2. The CDR3 is made up of 20 amino acids. CDR1 MNHEY and CDR2 SMNVEV come from the germline V gene (reference sequence). The V and J ends lost 6 bases and 0 bases, in that order; junction bases with no gene match: 19. The CDR3 coding sequence is TGTGCCAGCAGCCTAGTCCCCGGGCTAGCGGGCCTCCTCTCCTACAATGAGCAGTTCTTC. It specifies CASSLVPGLAGLLSYNEQFF.